This T cell receptor (beta chain) emerged from a study of blood T cell repertoires in COVID-19 (dated by TCRdb to 2020 to 2021). Describing the broader study: The collaborator samples originated in the United States, Italy and Spain and spanned the acute and convalescent phases of COVID-19. The prospective study material was composed of cDNA or gDNA derived from T cells, B-cell-depleted T cells, or PBMCs. The dataset comprised deeply sampled blood TCRbeta repertoires from subjects exposed to, actively infected with, or recovered from COVID-19. The repertoires were released in a freely available public database meant as a resource for research on the immune response to SARS-CoV-2. Samples were obtained from the ongoing ImmuneRACE study (first 160 participants) and from 950 to 1,500 subjects provided by 6 global collaborators. Nearly every sample came with metadata listing a de-identified subject ID, COVID-19 status, age in years and sex. Where available, HLA class I and class II types were taken from metadata supplied by the sample provider and were not determined by assay-based typing. The research as a whole found: The quantity of clinical and demographic metadata differed by source and by participant and was supplied without curation.

The CDR3, from cysteine to phenylalanine, totals 15 residues. Here the CDR3 DNA is all that survives: 45 bases in frame from base 1. The junction shows trimming of 7 bases on V and 0 bases on J, plus 12 bases between the germline ends. For CDR1 and CDR2, the germline V gene (reference sequence) lists LNHDA and SQIVND. TCRbeta CDR3 regions were amplified from genomic DNA using the immunoSEQ Assay, a bias-controlled multiplex PCR. In the authors' own workflow: The number of nucleated cells in each sample was estimated by amplification of reference gene primers within the assay. To quantify the absolute abundance of each unique TCRbeta CDR3 rearrangement, sequence reads were collapsed and filtered. For each sample, productive Simpson clonality was calculated as the square root of Simpson's diversity index over productive rearrangements. TCRdb took over this immuneACCESS table, retaining in-frame rearrangements with V and J assigned. Such tables are incomplete; in checked studies, under half of the missing clones stem from an unresolved V gene, and the remainder is unexplained. The V and J calls and the clone size are those of that table, but D and trimming were determined from the DNA. The sample has nearly 110,000 clones on record, more than 80% of them singletons. The top ten hold 4.5% to 6% of the sample.

The collaborating institutions used their own protocols to collect whole blood in K2EDTA tubes. For TCRbeta analysis, collaborator samples were shipped as frozen whole blood, as isolated PBMCs, or as DNA extracted from either sample type. Remarks on this clone: Its antigen has not been determined. No qualities accompany the bases; no much larger clone lies one base away.

Sequencing was done on a sample of peripheral blood. The clonotype was recovered from a man aged 35 to 55 with active or convalescent COVID-19. The chain is assembled from TRBV19 and TRBJ1-4; TRBD1 is a weak D gene call, 6 bases matching. The bases read TGTGCCAGTATCGCAGGGGATGCAACTAATGAAAAACTGTTTTTT. It translates to CASIAGDATNEKLFF.